The clone carrying this T cell receptor beta chain was counted a few times. Its cognate antigen is unknown. The CDR3 is 12 amino acids. Germline V gene sequence: CDR1 MGHDK, CDR2 SYGVNS. The V and J ends lost 6 bases and 8 bases respectively, with 11 bases between them. This specimen belongs to a study of human T cells and chemical hapten exposure. Overall study: There were per-sample TCR yield variations, arising mainly from small pooled library volume differences.

Study conclusions and caveats: Significantly more large CDR3 similarity clusters arose among expanded TCRs than among controls.

One entry per CDR3 protein, called by TCRdb with MiXCR from the RACE reads. This sample has 84,000 or so distinct CDR3 sequences, with more than 8.5% found just once. The time point denotes: patch test 2, 6 weeks after DPC sensitization. Treatment here: therapeutic diphenylcyclopropenone sensitization with weekly scalp DPC. At patch-test visits, sampling came before the patch test. V is TRBV25-1 and J is TRBJ2-1, with unresolved D. The receptor comes from a woman aged 25 to 45 with alopecia areata. Some clones in this sample may be carry-over from other donors' samples. The sample here was whole blood, taken in connection with sensitization to the hapten diphenylcyclopropenone (DPC). The CDR3 DNA reads as TGTGCCAGCAGCCAGAATTTGGATGAGCAGTTCTTC. Amino acid sequence: CASSQNLDEQFF.